This T cell receptor (beta chain) emerged from a study of blood T cells in healthy people across ages. This CDR3 is 17 amino acids long. Findings and caveats of the study: With naive T cell percentage, TCR beta diversity showed a strong correlation.

The draw of peripheral blood yielded ten milliliters from each donor. As for this clonotype: Its antigen is still unknown.

Primers used in a second PCR of roughly 6 to 12 cycles were a sample-barcoded 5' primer and a J-beta primer mix. TCRdb re-analysed the 5' RACE reads in MiXCR, keeping a single row per CDR3 protein. The repertoire holds about 1.1 million distinct CDR3 sequences, with 35% to 45% as singletons. The clonotype was recovered from a man aged 18 to 29 in good health. Sequencing was performed on blood. The chain employs TRBV21-1 and TRBJ1-5; the table's D call, TRBD1, was not checked against the DNA. TRBV21-1 is noted as a pseudogene. CDR3 loop: CASSNRGQARSNQPQHF. CDR3 DNA: TGTGCCAGCAGCAATCGAGGACAGGCCCGTAGCAATCAGCCCCAGCATTTT.